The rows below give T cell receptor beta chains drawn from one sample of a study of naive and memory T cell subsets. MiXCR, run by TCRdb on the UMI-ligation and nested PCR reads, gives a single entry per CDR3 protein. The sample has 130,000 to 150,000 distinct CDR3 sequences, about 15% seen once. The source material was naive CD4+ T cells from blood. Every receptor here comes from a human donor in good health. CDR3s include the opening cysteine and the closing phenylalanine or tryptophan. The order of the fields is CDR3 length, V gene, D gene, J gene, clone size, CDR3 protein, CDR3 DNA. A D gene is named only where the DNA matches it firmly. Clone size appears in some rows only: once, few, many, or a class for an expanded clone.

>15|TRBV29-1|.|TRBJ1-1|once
CSVSFVGRRGTEAFF
TGCAGCGTTTCGTTTGTGGGGAGGCGAGGCACTGAAGCTTTCTTT
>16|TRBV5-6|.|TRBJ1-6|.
CASSLPGSSYNSPLHF
TGTGCCAGCAGCCTGCCGGGGAGCTCCTATAATTCACCCCTCCACTTT
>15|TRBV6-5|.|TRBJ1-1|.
CASSYSTGSHTEAFF
TGTGCCAGCAGTTACTCGACAGGCTCTCACACTGAAGCTTTCTTT
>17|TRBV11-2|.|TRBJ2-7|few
CASREAGRAPGSFEQYF
TGTGCCAGCAGGGAGGCGGGCCGGGCTCCCGGCTCCTTCGAGCAGTACTTC
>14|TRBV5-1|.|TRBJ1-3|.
CASRDPSSGNTIYF
TGCGCCAGCAGGGATCCTAGCTCTGGAAACACCATATATTTT
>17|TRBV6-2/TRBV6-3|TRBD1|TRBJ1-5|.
CASRQGAPGIRNQPQHF
TGTGCCAGCAGACAGGGGGCGCCGGGTATACGGAATCAGCCCCAGCATTTT
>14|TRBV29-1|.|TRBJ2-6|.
CSVARDSGANVLTF
TGCAGCGTTGCCAGGGACTCTGGGGCCAACGTCCTGACTTTC
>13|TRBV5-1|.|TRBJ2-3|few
CASSYSFTDTQYF
TGCGCCAGCAGTTACAGCTTCACAGATACGCAGTATTTT
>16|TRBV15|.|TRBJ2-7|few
CATSRDPRGGSYEQYF
TGTGCCACCAGCAGAGACCCCAGGGGCGGCTCCTACGAGCAGTACTTC
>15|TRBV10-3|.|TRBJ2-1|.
CAISVPKFSYNEQFF
TGTGCCATCAGTGTTCCGAAATTCTCCTACAATGAGCAGTTCTTC
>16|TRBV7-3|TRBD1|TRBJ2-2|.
CASSIAMGQGSGELFF
TGTGCCAGCAGCATAGCGATGGGACAGGGGTCCGGGGAGCTGTTTTTT
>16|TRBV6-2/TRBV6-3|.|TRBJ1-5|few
CASSYNWDSVHQPQHF
TGTGCCAGCAGTTACAATTGGGACTCAGTCCATCAGCCCCAGCATTTT
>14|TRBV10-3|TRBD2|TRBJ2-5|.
CAIGLAGVEETQYF
TGTGCCATAGGACTAGCGGGAGTGGAGGAGACCCAGTACTTC
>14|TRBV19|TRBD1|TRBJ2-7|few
CASNPGQGTYEQYF
TGTGCCAGTAATCCGGGACAGGGGACCTACGAGCAGTACTTC
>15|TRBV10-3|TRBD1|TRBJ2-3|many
CAISGSQGAADTQYF
TGTGCCATCAGTGGATCACAGGGGGCGGCAGATACGCAGTATTTT
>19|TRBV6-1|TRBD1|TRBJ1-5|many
CASTDASSYRGPNNQPQHF
TGTGCCAGCACCGATGCCTCCTCTTACAGGGGGCCTAACAATCAGCCCCAGCATTTT
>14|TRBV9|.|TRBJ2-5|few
CASSVATFPETQYF
TGTGCCAGCAGCGTAGCTACCTTCCCAGAGACCCAGTACTTC
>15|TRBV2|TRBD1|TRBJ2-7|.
CASRLGTGPSYEQYF
TGTGCCAGCAGACTCGGGACAGGGCCCTCCTACGAGCAGTACTTC
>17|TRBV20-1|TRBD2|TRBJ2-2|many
CSAYPRLAGGNTGELFF
TGCAGTGCTTACCCTCGGTTAGCGGGGGGAAACACCGGGGAGCTGTTTTTT
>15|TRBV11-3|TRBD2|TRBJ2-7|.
CASSFTLAGVHEQYF
TGTGCCAGCAGCTTCACACTAGCGGGAGTTCACGAGCAGTACTTC
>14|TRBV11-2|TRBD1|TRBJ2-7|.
CASSKLDRSYEQYF
TGTGCCAGCAGCAAACTGGACAGGTCCTACGAGCAGTACTTC
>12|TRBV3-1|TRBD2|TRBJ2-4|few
CASSQSGSIQYF
TGTGCCAGCAGCCAGAGCGGGAGCATTCAGTACTTC
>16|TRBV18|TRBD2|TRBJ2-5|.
CASSHRTSDLQETQYF
TGTGCCAGCTCACATAGGACTAGCGACCTCCAAGAGACCCAGTACTTC
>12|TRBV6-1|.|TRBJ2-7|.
CASSENTYEQYF
TGTGCCAGCAGTGAAAACACCTACGAGCAGTACTTC
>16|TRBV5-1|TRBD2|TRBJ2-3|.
CASSPLAGGGTDTQYF
TGCGCCAGCAGCCCCCTCGCGGGAGGTGGCACAGATACGCAGTATTTT
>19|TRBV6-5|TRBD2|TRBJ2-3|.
CASSYSWASGRAGADTQYF
TGTGCCAGCAGTTACTCGTGGGCTAGCGGGAGGGCCGGAGCAGATACGCAGTATTTT
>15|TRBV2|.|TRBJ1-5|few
CASGDSTVSNQPQHF
TGTGCCAGCGGAGATTCGACAGTTAGTAATCAGCCCCAGCATTTT
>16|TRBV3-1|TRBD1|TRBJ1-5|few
CASSQGGTGPGQPQHF
TGTGCCAGCAGCCAAGGGGGGACAGGGCCAGGACAGCCCCAGCATTTT
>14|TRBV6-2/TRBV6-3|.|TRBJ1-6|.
CASSYSTGYSPLHF
TGTGCCAGCAGTTACTCGACAGGCTATTCACCCCTCCACTTT
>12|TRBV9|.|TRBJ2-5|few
CASAGLKGTQYF
TGTGCCAGCGCGGGATTAAAGGGGACCCAGTACTTC
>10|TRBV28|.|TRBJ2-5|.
CASREETQYF
TGTGCCAGCAGGGAAGAGACCCAGTACTTC
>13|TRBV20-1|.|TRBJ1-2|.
CSAREKLDYGYTF
TGCAGTGCTAGAGAAAAACTCGACTATGGCTACACCTTC
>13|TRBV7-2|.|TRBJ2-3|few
CASSFSGSDTQYF
TGTGCCAGCAGCTTCTCGGGTTCAGATACGCAGTATTTT
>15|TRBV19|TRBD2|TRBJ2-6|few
CASMGRGSGANVLTF
TGTGCCAGTATGGGGAGGGGCTCTGGGGCCAACGTCCTGACTTTC
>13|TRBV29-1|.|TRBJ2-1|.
CSVVGQGGNEQFF
TGCAGCGTTGTTGGGCAGGGGGGGAATGAGCAGTTCTTC
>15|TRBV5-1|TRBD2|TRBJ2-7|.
CASSLVGGSSYEQYF
TGCGCCAGCAGCTTGGTCGGCGGGAGCAGCTACGAGCAGTACTTC
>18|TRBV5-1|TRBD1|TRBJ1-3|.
CASSYHDRRTGTGNTIYF
TGCGCCAGCAGCTACCACGACCGACGGACAGGGACTGGAAACACCATATATTTT
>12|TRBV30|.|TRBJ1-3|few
CAWRSTGNTIYF
TGTGCCTGGAGGTCAACTGGAAACACCATATATTTT
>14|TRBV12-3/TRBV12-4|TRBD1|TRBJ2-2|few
CASTPGQWDGELFF
TGTGCCAGCACCCCGGGACAGTGGGACGGGGAGCTGTTTTTT